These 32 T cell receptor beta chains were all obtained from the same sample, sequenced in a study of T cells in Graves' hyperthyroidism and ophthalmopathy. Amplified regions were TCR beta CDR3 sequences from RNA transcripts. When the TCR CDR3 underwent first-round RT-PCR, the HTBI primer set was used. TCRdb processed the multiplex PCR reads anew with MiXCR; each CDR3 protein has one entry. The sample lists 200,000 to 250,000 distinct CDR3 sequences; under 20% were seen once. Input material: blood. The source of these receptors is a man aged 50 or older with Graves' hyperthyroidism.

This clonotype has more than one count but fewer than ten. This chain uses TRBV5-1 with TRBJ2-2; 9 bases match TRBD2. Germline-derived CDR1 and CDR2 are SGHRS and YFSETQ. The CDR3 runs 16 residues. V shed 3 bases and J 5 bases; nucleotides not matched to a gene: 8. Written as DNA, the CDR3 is TGCGCCAGCAGCTCGGGACTAGCAGTGGCAACCGGGGAGCTGTTTTTT. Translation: CASSSGLAVATGELFF. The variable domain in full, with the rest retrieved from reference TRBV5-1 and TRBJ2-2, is KAGVTQTPRYLIKTRGQQVTLSCSPISGHRSVSWYQQTPGQGLQFLFEYFSETQRNKGNFPGRFSGRQFSNSRSEMNVSTLELGDSALYLCASSSGLAVATGELFFGEGSRLTVL.

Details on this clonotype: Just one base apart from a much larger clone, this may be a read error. The CDR3 bases are TGCAGTGCTGGAGAGGCGGGCAGGGAGACCCAGTACTTC. Translating it yields CSAGEAGRETQYF. The chain carries TRBV20-1 and TRBJ2-5; the D gene is possibly TRBD2 (5 bases). Germline CDR1 is DFQATT and CDR2 is SNEGSKA (reference sequence). The CDR3 is 13 amino acids.

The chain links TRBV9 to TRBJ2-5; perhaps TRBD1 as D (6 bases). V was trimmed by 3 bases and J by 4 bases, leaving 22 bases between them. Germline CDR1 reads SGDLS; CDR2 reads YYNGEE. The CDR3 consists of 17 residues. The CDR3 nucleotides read TGTGCCAGCAGCGCAGGGACACGAGTTTCCGTGAGAGAGACCCAGTACTTC. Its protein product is CASSAGTRVSVRETQYF. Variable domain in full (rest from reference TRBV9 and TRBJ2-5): DSGVTQTPKHLITATGQRVTLRCSPRSGDLSVYWYQQSLDQGLQFLIQYYNGEERAKGNILERFSAQQFPDLHSELNLSSLELGDSALYFCASSAGTRVSVRETQYFGPGTRLLVL.

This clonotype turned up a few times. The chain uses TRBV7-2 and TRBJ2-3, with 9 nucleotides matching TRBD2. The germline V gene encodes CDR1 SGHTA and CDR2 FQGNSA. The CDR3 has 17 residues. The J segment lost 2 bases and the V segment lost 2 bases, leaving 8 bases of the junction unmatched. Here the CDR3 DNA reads TGTGCCAGCAGCTTAAGATCAAGCGGGAGGCACACAGATACGCAGTATTTT. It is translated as CASSLRSSGRHTDTQYF.

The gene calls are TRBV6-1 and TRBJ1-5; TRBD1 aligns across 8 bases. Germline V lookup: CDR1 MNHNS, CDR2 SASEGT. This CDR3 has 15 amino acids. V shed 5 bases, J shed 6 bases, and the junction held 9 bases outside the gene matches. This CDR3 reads CASSQWTGSGQPQHF. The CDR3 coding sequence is TGTGCCAGCAGTCAATGGACAGGGTCTGGTCAGCCCCAGCATTTT.

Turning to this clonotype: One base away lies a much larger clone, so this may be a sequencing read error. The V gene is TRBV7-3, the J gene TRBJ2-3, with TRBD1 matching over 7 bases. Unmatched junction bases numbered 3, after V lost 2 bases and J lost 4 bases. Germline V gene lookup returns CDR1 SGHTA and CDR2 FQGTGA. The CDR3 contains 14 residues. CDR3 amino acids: CASSLDRAADTQYF. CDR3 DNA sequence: TGTGCCAGCAGCTTAGACAGGGCGGCAGATACGCAGTATTTT.

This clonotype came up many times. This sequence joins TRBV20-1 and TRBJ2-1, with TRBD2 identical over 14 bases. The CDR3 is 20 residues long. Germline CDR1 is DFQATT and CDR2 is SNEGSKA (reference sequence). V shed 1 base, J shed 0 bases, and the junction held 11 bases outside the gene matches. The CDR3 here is CSARATGTSGRAVSYNEQFF. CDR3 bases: TGCAGTGCTAGAGCTACCGGGACTAGCGGGAGAGCGGTCTCCTACAATGAGCAGTTCTTC.

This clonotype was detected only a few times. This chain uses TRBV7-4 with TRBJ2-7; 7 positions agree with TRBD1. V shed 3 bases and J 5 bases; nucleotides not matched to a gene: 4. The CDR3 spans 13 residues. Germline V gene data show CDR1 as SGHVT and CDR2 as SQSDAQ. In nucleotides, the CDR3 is TGTGCCAGCAGCTTGGACAGGTACCACGAGCAGTACTTC. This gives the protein CASSLDRYHEQYF. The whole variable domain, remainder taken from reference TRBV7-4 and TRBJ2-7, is GAGVSQSPRYKVAKRGRDVALRCDSISGHVTLYWYRQTLGQGSEVLTYSQSDAQRDKSGRPSGRFSAERPERSVSTLKIQRTEQGDSAVYLCASSLDRYHEQYFGPGTRLTVT.

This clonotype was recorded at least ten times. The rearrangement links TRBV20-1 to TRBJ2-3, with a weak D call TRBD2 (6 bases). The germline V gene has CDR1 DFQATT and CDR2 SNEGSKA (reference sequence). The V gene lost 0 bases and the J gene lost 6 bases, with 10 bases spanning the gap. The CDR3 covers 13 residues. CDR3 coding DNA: TGCAGTGCTAGAGATCGGGGGAGGGATACGCAGTATTTT. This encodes CSARDRGRDTQYF.

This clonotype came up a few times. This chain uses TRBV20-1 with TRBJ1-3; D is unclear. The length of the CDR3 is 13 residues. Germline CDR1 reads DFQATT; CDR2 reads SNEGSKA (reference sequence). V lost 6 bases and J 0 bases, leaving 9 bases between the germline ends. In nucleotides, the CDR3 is TGCAGTGCCCCATGGAACTCTGGAAACACCATATATTTT. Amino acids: CSAPWNSGNTIYF.

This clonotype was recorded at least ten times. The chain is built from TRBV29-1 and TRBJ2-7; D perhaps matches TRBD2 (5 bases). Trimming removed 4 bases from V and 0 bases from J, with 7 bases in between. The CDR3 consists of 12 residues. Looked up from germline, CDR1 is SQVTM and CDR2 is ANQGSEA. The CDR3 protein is CSVAGSSYEQYF. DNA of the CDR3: TGCAGCGTTGCGGGGAGCTCCTACGAGCAGTACTTC.

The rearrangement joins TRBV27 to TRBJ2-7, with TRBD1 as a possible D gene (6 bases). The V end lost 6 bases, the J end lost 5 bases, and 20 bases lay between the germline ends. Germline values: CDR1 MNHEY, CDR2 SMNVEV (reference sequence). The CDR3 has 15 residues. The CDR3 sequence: CASRGTIGTKDEQYF. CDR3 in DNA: TGTGCCAGCAGGGGGACAATCGGGACAAAAGACGAGCAGTACTTC.

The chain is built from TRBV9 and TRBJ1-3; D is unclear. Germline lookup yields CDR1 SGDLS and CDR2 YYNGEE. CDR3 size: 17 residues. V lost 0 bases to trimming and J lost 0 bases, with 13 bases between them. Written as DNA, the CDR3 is TGTGCCAGCAGCGTAGCTTTTGCAGCCCGCTCTGGAAACACCATATATTTT. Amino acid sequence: CASSVAFAARSGNTIYF.

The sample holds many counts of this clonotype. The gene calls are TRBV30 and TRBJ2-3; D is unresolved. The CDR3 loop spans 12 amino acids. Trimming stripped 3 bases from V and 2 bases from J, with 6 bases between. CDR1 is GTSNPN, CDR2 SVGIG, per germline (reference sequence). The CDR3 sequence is CAWRLNTDTQYF. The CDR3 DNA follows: TGTGCCTGGAGGCTAAACACAGATACGCAGTATTTT.

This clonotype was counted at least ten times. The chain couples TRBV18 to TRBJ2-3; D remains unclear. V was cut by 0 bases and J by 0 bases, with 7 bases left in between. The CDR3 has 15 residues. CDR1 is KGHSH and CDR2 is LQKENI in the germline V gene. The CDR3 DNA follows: TGTGCCAGCTCACCACCGGTTGTCAGCACAGATACGCAGTATTTT. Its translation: CASSPPVVSTDTQYF.

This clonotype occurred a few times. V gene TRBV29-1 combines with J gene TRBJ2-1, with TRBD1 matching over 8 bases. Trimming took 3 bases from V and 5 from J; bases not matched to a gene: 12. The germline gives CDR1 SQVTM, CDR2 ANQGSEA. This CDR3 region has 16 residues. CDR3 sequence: CSVDRQGWTPNNEQFF. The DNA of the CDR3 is TGCAGCGTTGACCGACAGGGGTGGACGCCCAACAATGAGCAGTTCTTC.

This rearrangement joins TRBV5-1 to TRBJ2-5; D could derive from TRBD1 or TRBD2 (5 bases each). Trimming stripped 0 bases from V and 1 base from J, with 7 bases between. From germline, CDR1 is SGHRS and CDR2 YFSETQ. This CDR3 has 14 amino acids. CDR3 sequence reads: CASSLVGVQETQYF. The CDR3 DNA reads TGCGCCAGCAGCTTGGTGGGGGTCCAAGAGACCCAGTACTTC.

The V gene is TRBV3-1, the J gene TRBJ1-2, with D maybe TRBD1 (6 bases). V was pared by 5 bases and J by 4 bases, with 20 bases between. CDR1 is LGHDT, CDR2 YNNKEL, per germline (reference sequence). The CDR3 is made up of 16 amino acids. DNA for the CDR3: TGTGCCAGCAGCGCCCCGCAAGGGGGGGTTAGCTATGGCTACACCTTC. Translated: CASSAPQGGVSYGYTF.

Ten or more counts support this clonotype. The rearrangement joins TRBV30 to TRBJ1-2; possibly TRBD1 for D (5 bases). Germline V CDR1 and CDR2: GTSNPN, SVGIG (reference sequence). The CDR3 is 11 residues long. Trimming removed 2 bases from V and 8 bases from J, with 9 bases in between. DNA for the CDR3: TGTGCCTGGAGTACGGGGGGAGGCTACACCTTC. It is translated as CAWSTGGGYTF.

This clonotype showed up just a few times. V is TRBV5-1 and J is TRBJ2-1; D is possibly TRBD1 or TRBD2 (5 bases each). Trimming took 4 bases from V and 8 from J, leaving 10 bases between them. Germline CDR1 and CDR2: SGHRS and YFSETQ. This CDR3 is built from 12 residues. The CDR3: CASSPEGHEQFF. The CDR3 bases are TGCGCCAGCAGCCCCGAGGGGCATGAGCAGTTCTTC.

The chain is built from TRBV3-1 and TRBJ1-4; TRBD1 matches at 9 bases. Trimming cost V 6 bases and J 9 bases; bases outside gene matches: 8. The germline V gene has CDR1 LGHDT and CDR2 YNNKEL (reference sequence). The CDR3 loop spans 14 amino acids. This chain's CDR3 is CASRNTGGGKKLFF. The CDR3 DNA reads TGTGCCAGCAGAAACACAGGGGGCGGGAAAAAACTGTTTTTT.

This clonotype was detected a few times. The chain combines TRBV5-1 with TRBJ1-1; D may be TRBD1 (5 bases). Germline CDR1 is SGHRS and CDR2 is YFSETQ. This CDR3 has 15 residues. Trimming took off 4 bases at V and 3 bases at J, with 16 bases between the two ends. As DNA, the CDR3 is TGCGCCAGCAGCCCATACCGGGACGACTACACTGAAGCTTTCTTT. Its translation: CASSPYRDDYTEAFF.

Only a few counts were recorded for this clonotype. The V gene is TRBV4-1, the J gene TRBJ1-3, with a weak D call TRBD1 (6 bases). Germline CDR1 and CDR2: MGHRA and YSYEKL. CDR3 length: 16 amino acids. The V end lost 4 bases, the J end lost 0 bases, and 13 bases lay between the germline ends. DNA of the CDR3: TGCGCCAGCAGCCGCCCAGGGGTTACCTCTGGAAACACCATATATTTT. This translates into CASSRPGVTSGNTIYF.

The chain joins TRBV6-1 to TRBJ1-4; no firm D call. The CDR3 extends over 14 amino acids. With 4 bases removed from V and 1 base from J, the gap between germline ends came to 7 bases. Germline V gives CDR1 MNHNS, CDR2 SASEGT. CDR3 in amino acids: CASSATITNEKLFF. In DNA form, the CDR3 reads TGTGCCAGCAGTGCTACGATAACTAATGAAAAACTGTTTTTT.

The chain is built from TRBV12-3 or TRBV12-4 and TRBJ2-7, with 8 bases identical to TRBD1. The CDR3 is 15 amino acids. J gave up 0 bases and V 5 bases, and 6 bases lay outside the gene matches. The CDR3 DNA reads TGTGCCAGCAGTCTCCGGACAGGGTACTCCTACGAGCAGTACTTC. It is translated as CASSLRTGYSYEQYF.

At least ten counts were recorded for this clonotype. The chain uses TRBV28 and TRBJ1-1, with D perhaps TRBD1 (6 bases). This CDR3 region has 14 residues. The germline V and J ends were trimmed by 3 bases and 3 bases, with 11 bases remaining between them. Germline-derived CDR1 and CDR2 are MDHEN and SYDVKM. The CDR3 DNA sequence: TGTGCCAGCAGTTTTGAGGGGGTTTACACTGAAGCTTTCTTT. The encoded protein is CASSFEGVYTEAFF.

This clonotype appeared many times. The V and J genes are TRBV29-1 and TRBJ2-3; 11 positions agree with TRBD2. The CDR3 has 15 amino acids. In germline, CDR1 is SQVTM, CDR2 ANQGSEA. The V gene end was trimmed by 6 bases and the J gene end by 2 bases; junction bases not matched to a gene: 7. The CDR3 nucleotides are TGCAGCGTACAATTAGCGGGAGGGAACACAGATACGCAGTATTTT. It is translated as CSVQLAGGNTDTQYF.

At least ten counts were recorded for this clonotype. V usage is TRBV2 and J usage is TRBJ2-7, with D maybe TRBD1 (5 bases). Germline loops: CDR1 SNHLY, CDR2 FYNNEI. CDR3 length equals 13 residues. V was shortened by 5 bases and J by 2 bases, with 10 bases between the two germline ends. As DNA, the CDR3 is TGTGCCAGCAGTCTATCAGGGACCTACGAGCAGTACTTC. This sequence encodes CASSLSGTYEQYF.

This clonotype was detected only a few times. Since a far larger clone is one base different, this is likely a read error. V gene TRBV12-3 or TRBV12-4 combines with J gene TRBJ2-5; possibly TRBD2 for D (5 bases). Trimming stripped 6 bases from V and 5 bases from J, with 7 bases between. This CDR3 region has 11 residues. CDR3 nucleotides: TGTGCCAGCAGCCGAGGGGAGACCCAGTACTTC. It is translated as CASSRGETQYF.

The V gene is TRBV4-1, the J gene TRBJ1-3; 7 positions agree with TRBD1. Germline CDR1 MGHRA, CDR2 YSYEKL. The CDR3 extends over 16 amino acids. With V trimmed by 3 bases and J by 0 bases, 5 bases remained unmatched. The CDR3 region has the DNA TGCGCCAGCAGCCACCCACAGGGGACCTCTGGAAACACCATATATTTT. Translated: CASSHPQGTSGNTIYF.

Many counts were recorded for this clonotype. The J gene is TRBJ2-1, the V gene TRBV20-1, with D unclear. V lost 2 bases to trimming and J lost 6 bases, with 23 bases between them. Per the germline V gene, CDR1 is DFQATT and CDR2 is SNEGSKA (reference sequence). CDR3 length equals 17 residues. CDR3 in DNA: TGCAGTGCTAGACCCCCTATGGGCAGTCTCCCTTCCAATGAGCAGTTCTTC. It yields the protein CSARPPMGSLPSNEQFF.

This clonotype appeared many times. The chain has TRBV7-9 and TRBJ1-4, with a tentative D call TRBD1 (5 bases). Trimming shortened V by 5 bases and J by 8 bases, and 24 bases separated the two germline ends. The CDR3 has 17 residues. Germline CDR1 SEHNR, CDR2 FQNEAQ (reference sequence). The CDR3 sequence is CASSPRDGRMVGEKLFF. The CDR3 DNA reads TGTGCCAGCAGCCCGAGGGACGGAAGGATGGTTGGGGAAAAACTGTTTTTT.